This note documents a single T cell receptor (beta chain) sequence. Clones were sequenced by immunoSEQ multiplex PCR, and TCRdb holds only the in-frame ones, with some missing. The table records 85,000 to 130,000 clones, roughly nine tenths of them present only once. The data stem from a study of siplizumab effects on memory and regulatory T cells. The CDR3 is 16 residues long. The germline V gene has CDR1 SGHRS and CDR2 YFSETQ. With V trimmed by 2 bases and J by 0 bases, 5 bases remained unmatched. The chain couples TRBV5-1 to TRBJ2-3; the match to TRBD1 covers 8 bases. Sequencing was carried out using Tregs sorted from blood. This clonotype originated in a human donor in good health. The CDR3 nucleotides read TGCGCCAGCAGCTTCGGGGACAGGCCTAGCACAGATACGCAGTATTTT. Protein sequence: CASSFGDRPSTDTQYF.